The 32 T cell receptor beta chains in this list originate from one sample, sequenced in a study of blood T cells in healthy people across ages. A second PCR of roughly 7 to 11 cycles used a sample-barcoded 5' primer and a J-beta primer mix. One entry per CDR3 protein, called by TCRdb with MiXCR from the 5' RACE reads. The data contain over a million distinct CDR3 sequences, approximately 39% of them singletons. The specimen was blood. Receptors originate from a woman between 18 and 30 years old in good health.

This clonotype was seen only a few times. The genes are TRBV3-1 and TRBJ2-1; 9 bases are a match to TRBD2. The CDR3 consists of 15 residues. V gave up 4 bases and J gave up 10 bases; unmatched junction bases: 11. Germline CDR1 LGHDT, CDR2 YNNKEL (reference sequence). CDR3 protein: CASSPNLGLAGEQFF. As DNA, the CDR3 is TGTGCCAGCAGCCCCAATTTAGGCCTAGCGGGGGAGCAGTTCTTC.

This clonotype was picked up a small number of times. The rearrangement joins TRBV6-6 to TRBJ1-6; D gene uncertain. Trimming took 4 bases from V and 13 from J, leaving 11 bases between them. CDR1 is MNHNY, CDR2 SVGAGI, per germline (reference sequence). CDR3 length equals 12 residues. CDR3 bases: TGTGCCAGCAGTTTCAAAGAGGCTCCCCTCCACTTT. It is translated as CASSFKEAPLHF.

This clonotype was seen a few times. The chain recombines TRBV20-1 with TRBJ2-1; no clear D. The V gene lost 2 bases and the J gene lost 4 bases, with 9 bases spanning the gap. Germline CDR1 and CDR2: DFQATT and SNEGSKA (reference sequence). The CDR3 has 13 amino acids. CDR3 region: CSARNREYNEQFF. For the CDR3, the DNA is TGCAGTGCTAGAAATAGAGAGTACAATGAGCAGTTCTTC.

The table lists this clonotype with a few counts. The chain recombines TRBV7-2 with TRBJ1-5, with D hard to call. Germline lookup yields CDR1 SGHTA and CDR2 FQGNSA. The length of the CDR3 is 13 residues. Trimming took 4 bases from V and 9 from J, leaving 13 bases between them. The CDR3: CASSSDLHWPQHF. In DNA form, the CDR3 reads TGTGCCAGCAGCTCTGACCTTCACTGGCCCCAGCATTTT.

The genes are TRBV4-3 and TRBJ1-3, with D hard to call. V lost 3 bases and J lost 1, with 7 bases in between. Germline V gives CDR1 LGHNA, CDR2 YSLEER. The CDR3 totals 14 residues. This CDR3 is CASSQKPSGNTIYF. CDR3 bases: TGCGCCAGCAGCCAGAAACCGTCTGGAAACACCATATATTTT.

J is TRBJ2-3 and V is TRBV11-2, with 10 positions matching TRBD1. The CDR3 spans 16 residues. Looked up from germline, CDR1 is SGHAT and CDR2 is FQNNGV. V was clipped by 4 bases and J by 3 bases; unmatched bases: 7. CDR3 sequence reads: CASSSKGTGETDTQYF. In nucleotides, the CDR3 is TGTGCCAGCAGCTCGAAGGGGACAGGGGAAACAGATACGCAGTATTTT. Looking up the rest from reference TRBV11-2 and TRBJ2-3 gives the full variable domain: EAGVAQSPRYKIIEKRQSVAFWCNPISGHATLYWYQQILGQGPKLLIQFQNNGVVDDSQLPKDRFSAERLKGVDSTLKIQPAKLEDSAVYLCASSSKGTGETDTQYFGPGTRLTVL.

The chain carries TRBV4-3 and TRBJ2-1, with D tentatively TRBD2 (5 bases). CDR1 LGHNA and CDR2 YSLEER come from the germline V gene. Trimming cost V 0 bases and J 6 bases, with 15 bases left between them. The CDR3 sequence is 16 residues long. The CDR3 reads CASSQDPTGFGNEQFF. Written as DNA, the CDR3 is TGCGCCAGCAGCCAAGACCCGACGGGATTCGGCAATGAGCAGTTCTTC.

This clonotype came up a few times. V usage is TRBV9 and J usage is TRBJ1-6, with D uncertain. The CDR3 is made up of 15 amino acids. Trimming pared 1 base from V and 4 bases from J, leaving 9 bases between. Germline CDR1 reads SGDLS; CDR2 reads YYNGEE. CDR3 in amino acids: CASSVRADYNSPLHF. The CDR3 DNA reads as TGTGCCAGCAGCGTACGCGCGGATTATAATTCACCCCTCCACTTT.

This chain links TRBV7-2 with TRBJ2-1; D may be TRBD1 (6 bases). The J call may not be correct, given that the DNA end is closer to TRBJ2-7. Germline-derived CDR1 and CDR2 are SGHTA and FQGNSA. There are 15 residues in the CDR3. CDR3 nucleotides: TGTGCCAGCAGCTTAGTTACAGGGCATTACAATGAGCAGTACTTC. This sequence encodes CASSLVTGHYNEQYF.

This clonotype was recorded only once. The chain combines TRBV10-3 with TRBJ1-2; 7 nucleotides align to TRBD1. The germline CDR1 and CDR2 sequences are ENHRY and SYGVKD. Trimming cost V 5 bases and J 3 bases; bases outside gene matches: 6. CDR3 size: 14 residues. Written as DNA, the CDR3 is TGTGCCATCAGTACAGGGGTGAAGCACTATGGCTACACCTTC. Encoded protein: CAISTGVKHYGYTF.

This clonotype was detected only a few times. The rearrangement uses TRBV4-3 and TRBJ2-3; D possibly corresponds to TRBD1 (6 bases). CDR1 LGHNA and CDR2 YSLEER come from the germline V gene. V lost 0 bases to trimming and J lost 1 base, with 14 bases between them. The length of the CDR3 is 17 residues. CDR3 nucleotide sequence: TGCGCCAGCAGCCAAGACTACCGAGGGGGTGGCACAGATACGCAGTATTTT. Amino acids: CASSQDYRGGGTDTQYF.

This chain links TRBV20-1 with TRBJ2-3; tentative D call: TRBD2 (6 bases). The CDR3 loop spans 17 amino acids. V was clipped by 0 bases and J by 0 bases, with 16 bases between them. Per germline, CDR1 DFQATT and CDR2 SNEGSKA (reference sequence). The CDR3 sequence: CSARDLRGTSSTDTQYF. In nucleotides, the CDR3 is TGCAGTGCTAGAGATCTTCGGGGGACCTCTAGCACAGATACGCAGTATTTT.

The chain is built from TRBV12-3 or TRBV12-4 and TRBJ2-5, with D possibly TRBD2 on 6 matching bases. The DNA end is more similar to TRBJ2-7, so the J call may be wrong. CDR3 length equals 13 residues. DNA for the CDR3: TGTGCCAGCAGAAAACTCGGCGGGAACGAGCAGTACTTC. Residues: CASRKLGGNEQYF.

V and J are TRBV6-5 and TRBJ2-3, with TRBD1 as a possible D gene (6 bases). The CDR3 loop spans 15 amino acids. Germline V gene lookup returns CDR1 MNHEY and CDR2 SVGAGI. Trimming took off 6 bases at V and 5 bases at J, with 18 bases between the two ends. Here the CDR3 reads CASSIQGLVGDTQYF. CDR3 DNA sequence: TGTGCCAGCAGCATTCAGGGGCTAGTTGGAGATACGCAGTATTTT.

This clonotype was detected only a few times. The chain combines TRBV11-1 with TRBJ2-1; D not certain. The CDR3 is 18 residues long. CDR1 SGHAT and CDR2 FQDESV come from the germline V gene (reference sequence). Trimming pared 5 bases from V and 5 bases from J, leaving 25 bases between. The CDR3 coding sequence is TGTGCCAGCAGCCTTCTCGGCGTGTGGCAGAAGGTCGACAATGAGCAGTTCTTC. Protein sequence: CASSLLGVWQKVDNEQFF.

This chain joins TRBV7-2 and TRBJ1-5, with 8 bases fitting TRBD1. In germline, CDR1 is SGHTA, CDR2 FQGNSA. This CDR3 spans 15 amino acids. With V trimmed by 5 bases and J by 1 base, 4 bases remained unmatched. The CDR3 protein is CASSRQGTSNQPQHF. The CDR3 DNA reads TGTGCCAGCAGCCGACAGGGGACGAGCAATCAGCCCCAGCATTTT.

The rearrangement uses TRBV20-1 and TRBJ2-3, with 9 bases identical to TRBD2. The CDR3 covers 14 residues. Unmatched junction bases numbered 5, after V lost 3 bases and J lost 4 bases. From germline, CDR1 is DFQATT and CDR2 SNEGSKA (reference sequence). CDR3: CSASKREEADTQYF. The CDR3, as DNA: TGCAGTGCTAGCAAGCGGGAGGAGGCAGATACGCAGTATTTT.

The count of this clonotype is one. The V gene is TRBV4-3, the J gene TRBJ2-5; the D gene is possibly TRBD1 (6 bases). Germline V gene data show CDR1 as LGHNA and CDR2 as YSLEER. The germline V and J ends were trimmed by 1 base and 2 bases, with 20 bases remaining between them. The CDR3 length is 18 residues. The CDR3 loop is CASSQVEGDTKKQETQYF. The CDR3 DNA is TGCGCCAGCAGCCAAGTAGAAGGGGACACAAAAAAACAAGAGACCCAGTACTTC.

This clonotype turned up a few times. The V gene is TRBV4-1, the J gene TRBJ2-4; the D gene is possibly TRBD2 (5 bases). The J call may not be correct, given that the DNA end is closer to TRBJ2-7. This CDR3 is 14 amino acids long. Germline loops: CDR1 MGHRA, CDR2 YSYEKL. The DNA for the CDR3 is TGCGCCAGCAGGGCCGGGGTAAAGTCCGACGAGCAGTACTTC. Residues: CASRAGVKSDEQYF.

The chain employs TRBV20-1 and TRBJ2-1; D may be TRBD1 or TRBD2 (5 bases each). Near its end, the DNA agrees better with TRBJ2-7, so the J call may be wrong. There are 15 residues in the CDR3. Germline loops: CDR1 DFQATT, CDR2 SNEGSKA (reference sequence). As DNA, the CDR3 is TGCAGTGCTAGTGTGGTCCGGGGCAACTACAATGAGCAGTACTTC. This codes for CSASVVRGNYNEQYF.

This clonotype was observed once. The chain combines TRBV7-9 with TRBJ1-1; 7 bases agree with TRBD1. CDR3 length equals 15 residues. Germline V gene data show CDR1 as SEHNR and CDR2 as FQNEAQ (reference sequence). V shed 1 base, J shed 1 base, and the junction held 3 bases outside the gene matches. CDR3 sequence (DNA): TGTGCCAGCAGCTTAGGCGCAGGGGGGAACACTGAAGCTTTCTTT. Translated: CASSLGAGGNTEAFF.

The sample holds a few counts of this clonotype. The chain is built from TRBV27 and TRBJ2-7; no clear D gene. V lost 6 bases and J 3 bases, leaving 18 bases between the germline ends. From germline, CDR1 is MNHEY and CDR2 SMNVEV (reference sequence). The CDR3 sequence is 15 residues long. The CDR3 DNA follows: TGTGCCAGCAGCTGGGCGCCCGGGCCAGACTACGAGCAGTACTTC. Amino acids: CASSWAPGPDYEQYF.

This clonotype was picked up a small number of times. This rearrangement joins TRBV12-3 or TRBV12-4 to TRBJ1-5, with D possibly TRBD1 on 5 matching bases. The V end was cut by 2 bases, the J end by 2 bases, with 13 bases between. The CDR3 length is 16 residues. For the CDR3, the DNA is TGTGCCAGCAGTTTAAGGGGAGGGCCGGGCAATCAGCCCCAGCATTTT. Its protein is CASSLRGGPGNQPQHF.

This clonotype was observed a few times. The rearrangement joins TRBV20-1 to TRBJ1-6; D gene unclear. V lost 2 bases and J 7 bases, leaving 18 bases between the germline ends. Germline assignment: CDR1 DFQATT and CDR2 SNEGSKA (reference sequence). The CDR3 length is 16 residues. The CDR3 DNA reads TGCAGTGCTAGATCCGTCGTTGGAGGACTGAATTCACCCCTCCACTTT. This encodes CSARSVVGGLNSPLHF.

This clonotype has more than one count but fewer than ten. V gene TRBV29-1 combines with J gene TRBJ1-2, with D unclear. The CDR3 totals 10 residues. Looked up from germline, CDR1 is SQVTM and CDR2 is ANQGSEA. The V end lost 4 bases, the J end lost 10 bases, and 10 bases lay between the germline ends. In nucleotides, the CDR3 is TGCAGCGTTGCTACAGAAATCTACACCTTC. Its translation: CSVATEIYTF.

With respect to this clonotype: A read error may produce the germline difference seen at one junction end. The V gene is TRBV7-7, the J gene TRBJ2-5; 7 nucleotides line up with TRBD1. The CDR3 contains 15 residues. Per the germline V gene, CDR1 is SSHAT and CDR2 is FNYEAQ (reference sequence). Here the CDR3 DNA reads TGTGCTAGCAGCGAGGGCCCGACAGGGCCGGAGACCCAGTACTTC. It encodes CASSEGPTGPETQYF.

The genes are TRBV7-9 and TRBJ1-5, with unresolved D. Trimming took off 1 base at V and 2 bases at J, with 9 bases between the two ends. Per germline, CDR1 SEHNR and CDR2 FQNEAQ (reference sequence). The CDR3 length is 15 residues. As DNA, the CDR3 is TGTGCCAGCAGCTTAGTTGGACCGGGCAATCAGCCCCAGCATTTT. It specifies CASSLVGPGNQPQHF.

This clonotype has just a few counts. The V call is TRBV7-9, the J call TRBJ2-7; TRBD1 matches 7 bases. Germline loops: CDR1 SEHNR, CDR2 FQNEAQ (reference sequence). V gave up 4 bases and J gave up 1 base; unmatched junction bases: 7. There are 15 residues in the CDR3. The CDR3 sequence is CASSSHTGASYEQYF. CDR3 DNA: TGTGCCAGCAGCTCCCATACAGGGGCATCCTACGAGCAGTACTTC.

This clonotype showed up just once. This rearrangement joins TRBV4-1 to TRBJ2-4; tentative D call: TRBD2 (5 bases). Trimming removed 4 bases at V and 13 bases at J, with 26 bases between. Germline V gene lookup returns CDR1 MGHRA and CDR2 YSYEKL. This CDR3 spans 16 amino acids. The CDR3 DNA reads as TGCGCCAGCAGCCTAAGTGGGGAGATTACCTTCAATGAGCAGTACTTC. Translated: CASSLSGEITFNEQYF.

This clonotype has more than one count but fewer than ten. V and J are TRBV28 and TRBJ1-2; tentative D call: TRBD1 (6 bases). This CDR3 has 13 residues. V lost 3 bases to trimming and J lost 4 bases, with 9 bases between them. Looked up from germline, CDR1 is MDHEN and CDR2 is SYDVKM. The CDR3 bases are TGTGCCAGCAGTTTGATCAGGGGCTATGGCTACACCTTC. Its translation is CASSLIRGYGYTF.

This sequence joins TRBV29-1 and TRBJ1-2, with 10 bases identical to TRBD1. With 7 bases clipped from V and 7 bases from J, the junction kept 6 bases outside the gene matches. The CDR3 extends over 12 amino acids. CDR1 SQVTM and CDR2 ANQGSEA come from the germline V gene. The CDR3 loop is CSAQGQGTGYTF. The DNA for the CDR3 is TGCAGCGCCCAGGGACAGGGGACTGGCTACACCTTC.

The chain carries TRBV28 and TRBJ2-7; 13 bases align to TRBD2. The CDR3 spans 16 residues. The germline CDR1 and CDR2 sequences are MDHEN and SYDVKM. Trimming at V came to 3 bases and at J to 7 bases, leaving 9 bases not matched to a gene. The CDR3 protein is CASSLWTSGRMNEQYF. In DNA form, the CDR3 reads TGTGCCAGCAGTTTGTGGACTAGCGGGAGAATGAATGAGCAGTACTTC.